This T cell receptor beta chain emerged from a study of T cell responses to AZD1222 COVID-19 vaccine. Study-level findings and limits: Spike-wide coverage was observed for vaccine-associated CD4 TCRs, with dominant responses at 160-218 and 743-854. Donor demographics were predominantly white British with a female majority; clonal diversity may be underestimated.

Using immunoSEQ multiplex PCR, the repertoire was profiled, and TCRdb retains in-frame clones only, with some absent. The profile shows some 180,000 clones, about nine tenths of them singletons. The CDR3 runs 14 residues. CDR1 SGHNT and CDR2 YYREEE come from the germline V gene (reference sequence). V gave up 5 bases and J gave up 7 bases; unmatched junction bases: 6. In its sample, this clone was seen once. Its antigen is still unknown. This material consisted of peripheral blood, taken 28 days after the second AZD1222 dose. This TCR was recovered from an adult who received the AZD1222 COVID-19 vaccine. The rearrangement links TRBV5-4 to TRBJ1-6; 7 nucleotides agree with TRBD1. The CDR3 loop is CASSAGTVNSPLHF. The CDR3 DNA is TGTGCCAGCAGTGCCGGGACAGTGAATTCACCCCTCCACTTT.